The next 18 T cell receptor beta chains were all read from a single sample in a study of blood T cell repertoires in COVID-19. Here immunoSEQ multiplex PCR was the method, and the copy in TCRdb shows in-frame clones only, minus some. The sample shows approximately 150,000 clones, approximately 88% of them seen only once. The material sequenced was PBMCs or T cells enriched from blood (not recorded which). These receptors came from a man in his 70s who had been exposed to COVID-19.

J is TRBJ2-3 and V is TRBV28, with a weak D call TRBD1 (5 bases). There are 17 residues in the CDR3. V was trimmed by 5 bases and J by 7 bases, leaving 25 bases between them. Germline V gene data show CDR1 as MDHEN and CDR2 as SYDVKM. CDR3 nucleotide sequence: TGTGCCAGCAGTCTCCCCCCTCGACAGTTCGATTTATATACGCAGTATTTT. Its protein product is CASSLPPRQFDLYTQYF.

The chain couples TRBV7-2 to TRBJ2-6; 12 bases are shared with TRBD1. Germline trimming cut 4 bases from V and 5 bases from J; bases unmatched to any gene: 12. CDR1 is SGHTA, CDR2 FQGNSA, per germline. This CDR3 contains 19 residues. CDR3 DNA: TGTGCCAGCAGCTCACAGCCGGGACAGGGGGCTCGGAGGGCCAACGTCCTGACTTTC. It codes for CASSSQPGQGARRANVLTF.

This clone turned up a few times. The chain has TRBV7-2 and TRBJ1-2; D perhaps matches TRBD1 (5 bases). The CDR3 has 15 residues. V gave up 1 base and J gave up 3 bases, with 12 bases separating them. The germline gives CDR1 SGHTA, CDR2 FQGNSA. The CDR3 DNA follows: TGTGCCAGCAGCTTAGGTGTGGCGGGGGACTATGGCTACACCTTC. Amino acids: CASSLGVAGDYGYTF.

The J gene is TRBJ2-5, the V gene TRBV18; TRBD1 matches 8 bases. This CDR3 is built from 16 residues. Germline V gene lookup returns CDR1 KGHSH and CDR2 LQKENI. With 5 bases clipped from V and 1 base from J, the junction kept 9 bases outside the gene matches. The CDR3 sequence is CASSNFRDRLQETQYF. In nucleotides, the CDR3 is TGTGCCAGCTCAAACTTCCGGGACAGGCTCCAAGAGACCCAGTACTTC.

CDR3 nucleotide sequence: TGCGCCAGCAGCCAAGAACGGCAGGGGACCTCTGGGGCCAACGTCCTGACTTTC. Its protein is CASSQERQGTSGANVLTF. The chain links TRBV4-3 to TRBJ2-6; D may be TRBD1 (6 bases). The CDR3 totals 18 residues. V lost 0 bases and J lost 0, with 12 bases in between. Germline lookup yields CDR1 LGHNA and CDR2 YSLEER.

The chain carries TRBV15 and TRBJ1-1; a possible D gene is TRBD1 (5 bases). The CDR3 is made up of 15 amino acids. Germline CDR1 reads LNHNV; CDR2 reads YYDKDF (reference sequence). The germline V and J ends were trimmed by 4 bases and 0 bases, with 12 bases remaining between them. The DNA for the CDR3 is TGTGCCACCAGCAAGTCGACAGTGCTGAACACTGAAGCTTTCTTT. Translating it yields CATSKSTVLNTEAFF. The entire variable domain, with the rest obtained from reference TRBV15 and TRBJ1-1, is as follows: DAMVIQNPRYQVTQFGKPVTLSCSQTLNHNVMYWYQQKSSQAPKLLFHYYDKDFNNEADTPDNFQSRRPNTSFCFLDIRSPGLGDTAMYLCATSKSTVLNTEAFFGQGTRLTVV.

J is TRBJ2-1 and V is TRBV10-3; 12 bases line up with TRBD2. Trimming took 2 bases from V and 5 from J; bases not matched to a gene: 10. CDR3 length: 18 amino acids. The germline gives CDR1 ENHRY, CDR2 SYGVKD. CDR3 sequence (DNA): TGTGCCATCAGTGAGGTTTCGACTAGCGGGAGTTCCCACAATGAGCAGTTCTTC. Amino acid sequence: CAISEVSTSGSSHNEQFF.

The chain couples TRBV3-1 (or the pseudogene TRBV3-2) to TRBJ1-1, with 7 bases identical to TRBD1. Looked up from germline, CDR1 is LGHDT and CDR2 is YNNKEL (reference sequence). This CDR3 contains 16 residues. The V and J ends lost 1 base and 1 base, in that order; junction bases with no gene match: 6. The chain's CDR3 is CASSQGATGTNTEAFF. The DNA of the CDR3 is TGTGCCAGCAGCCAAGGGGCGACAGGGACGAACACTGAAGCTTTCTTT.

This chain links TRBV10-1 with TRBJ2-3; 8 bases line up with TRBD1. Trimming removed 8 bases from V and 1 base from J; junction bases left unmatched: 11. CDR1 is WNHNN and CDR2 is SYGVQD in the germline V gene (reference sequence). The CDR3 is 16 residues long. CDR3 region: CASSSGVTGGTDTQYF. For the CDR3, the DNA is TGCGCCAGCTCATCAGGGGTGACAGGGGGCACAGATACGCAGTATTTT.

This clone was picked up a small number of times. This chain connects TRBV29-1 to TRBJ1-5, with 7 bases fitting TRBD1. V was clipped by 8 bases and J by 4 bases; unmatched bases: 8. Germline lookup yields CDR1 SQVTM and CDR2 ANQGSEA. The CDR3 contains 13 residues. The CDR3 here is CSQSGTVNQPQHF. CDR3 DNA sequence: TGCAGCCAATCCGGGACAGTTAATCAGCCCCAGCATTTT.

Note on this clone: Other nucleotide sequences from this sample produce the same CDR3. CDR3 sequence: CASRRDSLSNEQFF. The CDR3 region has the DNA TGCGCCAGCCGGCGAGACTCCCTCTCTAATGAGCAGTTCTTC. The chain employs TRBV10-1 and TRBJ2-1; D not certain. The CDR3 totals 14 residues. V shed 8 bases and J shed 7 bases, with 18 bases lying between them. Germline V lookup: CDR1 WNHNN, CDR2 SYGVQD (reference sequence).

The CDR3 DNA reads as TGTGCCAGCTCAGCCGACAGGGACCGCTATGGCTACACCTTC. This sequence encodes CASSADRDRYGYTF. V usage is TRBV18 and J usage is TRBJ1-2; TRBD1 agrees at 7 bases. The germline V gene encodes CDR1 KGHSH and CDR2 LQKENI. This CDR3 spans 14 amino acids. V shed 5 bases, J shed 4 bases, and the junction held 7 bases outside the gene matches.

V usage is TRBV10-2 and J usage is TRBJ2-1; D may be TRBD1 (6 bases). V lost 4 bases and J 3 bases, leaving 10 bases between the germline ends. CDR1 and CDR2 (germline): WSHSY, SAAADI. The CDR3 has 14 residues. CDR3 sequence reads: CASSAAGDYNEQFF. The CDR3, as DNA: TGCGCCAGCAGTGCAGCAGGGGACTACAATGAGCAGTTCTTC.

The V and J genes are TRBV18 and TRBJ2-7, with 7 bases lining up with TRBD2. Losses at the gene ends were 3 bases for V and 0 bases for J; bases not matched to a gene: 8. Germline V lookup: CDR1 KGHSH, CDR2 LQKENI. The CDR3 covers 16 residues. The CDR3 sequence: CASSPTTSQSSYEQYF. The CDR3 DNA sequence: TGTGCCAGCTCACCGACGACTAGCCAAAGCTCCTACGAGCAGTACTTC.

The chain links TRBV7-2 to TRBJ2-1; 9 positions match TRBD1. V gave up 5 bases and J gave up 6 bases; unmatched junction bases: 20. Germline CDR1 is SGHTA and CDR2 is FQGNSA. This CDR3 comprises 19 residues. CDR3 nucleotide sequence: TGTGCCAGCAGCCTAGGACAGGGGTACCCCTCACTTTTCCTCAATGAGCAGTTCTTC. This sequence encodes CASSLGQGYPSLFLNEQFF.

Only one count was recorded for this clone. The J gene is TRBJ1-2, the V gene TRBV2; perhaps TRBD1 as D (5 bases). Trimming shortened V by 2 bases and J by 6 bases, and 13 bases separated the two germline ends. The germline V gene encodes CDR1 SNHLY and CDR2 FYNNEI. The CDR3 is made up of 14 amino acids. The CDR3 sequence: CASSEQGLSNGYTF. The CDR3 DNA sequence: TGTGCCAGCAGTGAACAGGGATTGTCGAATGGCTACACCTTC.

The chain has TRBV5-6 and TRBJ2-3; 13 bases line up with TRBD2. Trimming at V came to 3 bases and at J to 7 bases, leaving 5 bases not matched to a gene. This CDR3 is built from 15 residues. Germline CDR1 and CDR2: SGHDT and YYEEEE. The CDR3 DNA sequence: TGTGCCAGCAGCTCACTAGCGGGGGGGATTAATACGCAGTATTTT. It specifies CASSSLAGGINTQYF.

Only a few counts were recorded for this clone. The CDR3 is CASMRTAYSPLHF. CDR3 DNA: TGTGCCAGCATGAGGACAGCGTATTCACCCCTCCACTTT. The V and J genes are TRBV2 and TRBJ1-6; D is possibly TRBD1 (6 bases). CDR3 length: 13 amino acids. Trimming removed 7 bases from V and 8 bases from J, with 12 bases in between. Germline loops: CDR1 SNHLY, CDR2 FYNNEI.